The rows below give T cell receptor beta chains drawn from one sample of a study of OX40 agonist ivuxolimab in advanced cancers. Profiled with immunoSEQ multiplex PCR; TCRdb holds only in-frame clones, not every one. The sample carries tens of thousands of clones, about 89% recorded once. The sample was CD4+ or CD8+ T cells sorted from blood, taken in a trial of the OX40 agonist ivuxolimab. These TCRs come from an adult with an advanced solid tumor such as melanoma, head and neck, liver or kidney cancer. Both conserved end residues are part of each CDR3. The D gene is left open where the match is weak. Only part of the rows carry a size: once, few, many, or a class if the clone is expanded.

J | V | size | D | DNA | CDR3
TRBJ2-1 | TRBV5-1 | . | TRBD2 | TGCGCCAGCAGCTTGGGGGCAGGTCGGTTAGCGGGAGATGAGCAGTTCTTC | CASSLGAGRLAGDEQFF
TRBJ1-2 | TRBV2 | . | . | TGTGCCAGCAGTGAACAAGCGGGCAGGGCTGGCGGCTACACCTTC | CASSEQAGRAGGYTF
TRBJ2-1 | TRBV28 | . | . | TGTGCCAGCAGTTCCTCTGTCTATGAGCAGTTCTTC | CASSSSVYEQFF
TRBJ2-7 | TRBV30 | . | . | TGTGCCTGGAGTCCAAACTCCTACGAGCAGTACTTC | CAWSPNSYEQYF
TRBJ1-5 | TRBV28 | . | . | TGTGCCAGCAGTATGACAGGAGGCCAGGATCAGCCCCAGCATTTT | CASSMTGGQDQPQHF
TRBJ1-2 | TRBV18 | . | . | TGTGCCAGCTCACCCAAGGACAGACCTATTGGCTACACCTTC | CASSPKDRPIGYTF
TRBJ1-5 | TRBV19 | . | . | TGTGCCAGTAGTTTATTAGGGGGCAATCAGCCCCAGCATTTT | CASSLLGGNQPQHF
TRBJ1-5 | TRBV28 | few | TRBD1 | TGTGCCAGCAGTCTGGGACAGGGGGCGGGTCAGCCCCAGCATTTT | CASSLGQGAGQPQHF
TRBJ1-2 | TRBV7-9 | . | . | TGTGCCAGCAGCCCCGGCGGGGCGGACTATGGCTACACCTTC | CASSPGGADYGYTF
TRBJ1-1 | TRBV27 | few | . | TGTGCCAGCAGTTTTCAAAAGAACACTGAAGCTTTCTTT | CASSFQKNTEAFF
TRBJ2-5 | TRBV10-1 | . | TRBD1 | TGCGCCAGCAGTGAGGAGACCGGGACAGGGGGAGAGACCCAGTACTTC | CASSEETGTGGETQYF
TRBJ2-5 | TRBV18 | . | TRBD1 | TGTGCCAGCTCACTGGGGACAGGGAGCCAAGAGACCCAGTACTTC | CASSLGTGSQETQYF
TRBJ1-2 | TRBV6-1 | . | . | TGTGCCAGCAGTAATGGACCTTGGGGCTACACCTTC | CASSNGPWGYTF
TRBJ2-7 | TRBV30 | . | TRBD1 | TGTGCCTGGAGGGAAACCGGGACAGGGGTAGGGTACTTC | CAWRETGTGVGYF
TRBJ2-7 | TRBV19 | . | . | TGTGCCAGTAGTATTAGAGCGGGCCCCTACGAGCAGTACTTC | CASSIRAGPYEQYF
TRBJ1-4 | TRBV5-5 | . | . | TGTGCCAGCAGCCGGGGGGCGGGAGAAAAACTGTTTTTT | CASSRGAGEKLFF
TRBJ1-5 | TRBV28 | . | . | TGTGCCAGCAGTTCATTCTGGACGGAGGGGAGCAATCAGCCCCAGCATTTT | CASSSFWTEGSNQPQHF
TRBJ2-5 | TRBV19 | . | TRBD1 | TGTGCCAGTAGCAGTACAGGGGGAGAGACCCAGTACTTC | CASSSTGGETQYF